This T cell receptor beta chain was obtained from a study of CD8 T cells in Susac syndrome. The RNA input was about 0.45 to 1 ug, and it was reverse transcribed with random hexamers. Each CDR3 protein gets one entry after TCRdb re-called the immunoSEQ multiplex PCR reads with MiXCR. The sample has some 240,000 distinct CDR3 sequences; about 96% are singletons. The source material was CD4+ T cells from PBMCs. The TCR was taken from a human donor with Susac syndrome.

As DNA, the CDR3 is TGTGCCTGGAGTGATTTTGGCATCCACAATGAGCAGTTCTTC. Encoded protein: CAWSDFGIHNEQFF. The chain recombines TRBV30 with TRBJ2-1, with D uncertain. The CDR3 extends over 14 amino acids. CDR1 is GTSNPN, CDR2 SVGIG, per germline (reference sequence). V was clipped by 1 base and J by 5 bases, with 12 bases between them.